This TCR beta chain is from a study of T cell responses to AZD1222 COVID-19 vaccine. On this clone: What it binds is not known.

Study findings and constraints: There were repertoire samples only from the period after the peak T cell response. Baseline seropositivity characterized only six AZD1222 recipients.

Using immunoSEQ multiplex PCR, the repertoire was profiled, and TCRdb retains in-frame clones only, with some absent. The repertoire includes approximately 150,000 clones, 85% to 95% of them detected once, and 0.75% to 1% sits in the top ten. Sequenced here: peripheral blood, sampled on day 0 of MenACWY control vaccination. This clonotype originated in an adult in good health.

CDR3 sequence: CASLRQGYNSPLHF. The DNA of the CDR3 is TGTGCCAGCTTAAGGCAGGGCTATAATTCACCCCTCCACTTT. The rearrangement joins TRBV28 to TRBJ1-6; TRBD1 is a possible D gene (5 bases). Germline V gene data show CDR1 as MDHEN and CDR2 as SYDVKM. V was cut by 8 bases and J by 3 bases, with 11 bases left in between. This CDR3 contains 14 residues.